These 19 T cell receptor beta chains originate from one sample sequenced in a study of T cell responses to AZD1222 COVID-19 vaccine (dated by TCRdb to about 2021). In the paper's terms, the time point label means: baseline before first vaccination. Library creation used the immunoSEQ multiplex PCR assay. TCRdb stores this immuneACCESS table with in-frame sequences only. Part of the clones is absent; in the studies checked, under half of the shortfall reflects unresolved V genes, and no reason is known for the rest. Across this sample there are around 95,000 clones, with about 87% seen only once. The top ten constitute more than 1.5% of the sample. Sequencing was performed on peripheral blood, taken on day 0 of AZD1222 vaccination. These receptors all come from an adult in good health.

The gene calls are TRBV7-2 and TRBJ2-2; 10 nucleotides align to TRBD2. The CDR3 spans 18 residues. Germline loops: CDR1 SGHTA, CDR2 FQGNSA. Trimming at V came to 1 base and at J to 5 bases, leaving 10 bases not matched to a gene. As DNA, the CDR3 is TGTGCCAGCAGCTTAGAGGTGGCTAGCGGGAGAAGAACCGGGGAGCTGTTTTTT. Residues: CASSLEVASGRRTGELFF. The variable domain in full, completed from reference TRBV7-2 and TRBJ2-2, reads GAGVSQSPSNKVTEKGKDVELRCDPISGHTALYWYRQSLGQGLEFLIYFQGNSAPDKSGLPSDRFSAERTGGSVSTLTIQRTQQEDSAVYLCASSLEVASGRRTGELFFGEGSRLTVL.

The V call is TRBV4-3, the J call TRBJ1-5; no firm D call. Trimming shortened V by 1 base and J by 7 bases, and 14 bases separated the two germline ends. The CDR3 length is 15 residues. Germline V gives CDR1 LGHNA, CDR2 YSLEER. The CDR3 sequence: CASSQAALGGQPQHF. The CDR3 bases are TGCGCCAGCAGCCAAGCCGCATTGGGCGGCCAGCCCCAGCATTTT.

The V and J genes are TRBV7-3 and TRBJ2-1; D ambiguous. CDR3 length: 13 residues. Trimming took off 2 bases at V and 6 bases at J, with 8 bases between the two ends. CDR1 SGHTA and CDR2 FQGTGA come from the germline V gene. The CDR3 protein is CASSLSVPNEQFF. In DNA, the CDR3 is TGTGCCAGCAGCTTATCTGTGCCCAATGAGCAGTTCTTC. Based on the CDR3 plus reference TRBV7-3 and TRBJ2-1, the full variable domain is GAGVSQTPSNKVTEKGKYVELRCDPISGHTALYWYRQSLGQGPEFLIYFQGTGAADDSGLPNDRFFAVRPEGSVSTLKIQRTERGDSAVYLCASSLSVPNEQFFGPGTRLTVL.

V gene TRBV14 combines with J gene TRBJ1-6; the match to TRBD1 covers 7 bases. The CDR3 has 15 residues. Germline V gene lookup returns CDR1 SGHDN and CDR2 FVKESK. V was clipped by 0 bases and J by 8 bases; unmatched bases: 4. CDR3 residues: CASSQETGTHSPLHF. The CDR3 DNA follows: TGTGCCAGCAGCCAAGAGACAGGGACGCATTCACCCCTCCACTTT.

The J gene is TRBJ1-1, the V gene TRBV10-3; perhaps TRBD1 as D (5 bases). Germline CDR1 ENHRY, CDR2 SYGVKD. The CDR3 runs to 14 residues. V lost 6 bases, J lost 3 bases, and 14 bases lay in between. In DNA, the CDR3 is TGTGCCATCAGGGGTCCGGGGCGTGACACTGAAGCTTTCTTT. Translating gives CAIRGPGRDTEAFF.

The J gene is TRBJ2-3, the V gene TRBV3-1 (or the pseudogene TRBV3-2); 11 bases align to TRBD2. Germline CDR1 reads LGHDT; CDR2 reads YNNKEL (reference sequence). Unmatched junction bases numbered 8, after V lost 2 bases and J lost 1 base. This CDR3 comprises 18 residues. This CDR3 reads CASSQPGLAVFRTDTQYF. CDR3 bases: TGTGCCAGCAGCCAACCGGGACTAGCGGTTTTTCGCACAGATACGCAGTATTTT.

The V call is TRBV11-2, the J call TRBJ1-1; no definite D call. The CDR3 sequence is 15 residues long. V was cut by 4 bases and J by 6 bases, with 18 bases left in between. Germline lookup yields CDR1 SGHAT and CDR2 FQNNGV. The CDR3 nucleotides are TGTGCCAGCAGCTCCGGAAATTACGACGTCGCTGAAGCTTTCTTT. This encodes CASSSGNYDVAEAFF.

The chain employs TRBV12-3 or TRBV12-4 and TRBJ2-5; 7 bases agree with TRBD1. The V gene end was trimmed by 6 bases and the J gene end by 5 bases; junction bases not matched to a gene: 0. This CDR3 has 11 amino acids. CDR3 sequence: CASSRGETQYF. Here the CDR3 DNA reads TGTGCCAGCAGCAGGGGGGAGACCCAGTACTTC.

In its sample, this clone was seen a few times. The chain employs TRBV10-1 and TRBJ2-7, with 8 positions matching TRBD2. CDR1 and CDR2 (germline): WNHNN, SYGVQD (reference sequence). The CDR3 consists of 13 residues. J was trimmed by 9 bases and V by 5 bases; bases with no gene match: 9. The CDR3 loop is CASSRAGEGGQYF. Here the CDR3 DNA reads TGCGCCAGCAGTCGAGCGGGAGAGGGTGGGCAGTACTTC.

The V call is TRBV2, the J call TRBJ1-2; tentative D call: TRBD1 (6 bases). Per the germline V gene, CDR1 is SNHLY and CDR2 is FYNNEI. Trimming removed 8 bases at V and 3 bases at J, with 19 bases between. The CDR3 spans 15 residues. The CDR3 loop is CASLGQTLVDYGYTF. For the CDR3, the DNA is TGTGCCAGCCTTGGACAGACTCTTGTCGACTATGGCTACACCTTC.

This chain uses TRBV9 with TRBJ1-6, with a tentative D call TRBD1 (6 bases). Germline V gene data show CDR1 as SGDLS and CDR2 as YYNGEE. With 4 bases removed from V and 5 bases from J, the gap between germline ends came to 13 bases. The length of the CDR3 is 15 residues. The CDR3 sequence: CASSPRGANNSPLHF. CDR3 in DNA: TGTGCCAGCAGCCCCCGGGGGGCAAATAATTCACCCCTCCACTTT.

The chain has TRBV27 and TRBJ2-1; no clear D gene. The CDR3 length is 13 residues. Germline V gene sequence: CDR1 MNHEY, CDR2 SMNVEV (reference sequence). Deletions cut 3 bases from V and 7 bases from J, with 10 bases between. The CDR3 here is CASSFSFSNEQFF. The CDR3 DNA reads as TGTGCCAGCAGTTTCTCCTTTTCTAATGAGCAGTTCTTC.

The CDR3 nucleotides are TGTGCCAGCACCCCAGGGACAGCGAACACTGAAGCTTTCTTT. Translating gives CASTPGTANTEAFF. V and J are TRBV11-3 and TRBJ1-1; TRBD1 matches at 7 bases. Germline trimming cut 7 bases from V and 1 base from J; bases unmatched to any gene: 6. The CDR3 length is 14 residues. CDR1 and CDR2 (germline): SGHNT, YENEEA.

The chain recombines TRBV7-9 with TRBJ2-7; 10 bases match TRBD2. The CDR3 consists of 15 residues. Germline CDR1 reads SEHNR; CDR2 reads FQNEAQ (reference sequence). V trimming: 5 bases; J trimming: 0 bases; junction bases outside the gene matches: 4. This CDR3 is CASSQTSGRSYEQYF. CDR3 nucleotide sequence: TGTGCCAGCAGCCAGACTAGCGGGCGCTCCTACGAGCAGTACTTC.

The V gene is TRBV10-1, the J gene TRBJ2-1, with 11 bases identical to TRBD2. This CDR3 spans 19 amino acids. The J segment lost 5 bases and the V segment lost 5 bases, leaving 17 bases of the junction unmatched. Germline V CDR1 and CDR2: WNHNN, SYGVQD (reference sequence). CDR3 region: CASSKTSGTTTIVDNEQFF. For the CDR3, the DNA is TGCGCCAGCAGTAAGACTAGCGGGACGACTACAATCGTGGACAATGAGCAGTTCTTC.

The CDR3 nucleotides read TGTGCCAGCAGGTCTGGAAACACCATATATTTT. This gives the protein CASRSGNTIYF. The chain uses TRBV19 and TRBJ1-3; D is unresolved. CDR1 is LNHDA and CDR2 is SQIVND in the germline V gene (reference sequence). Trimming removed 9 bases from V and 1 base from J, with 4 bases in between. The CDR3 runs 11 residues.

The rearrangement links TRBV30 to TRBJ1-5, with unresolved D. CDR3 length: 17 amino acids. With 0 bases removed from V and 0 bases from J, the gap between germline ends came to 15 bases. The germline V gene has CDR1 GTSNPN and CDR2 SVGIG (reference sequence). The CDR3 is CAWSVPVGTSSNQPQHF. The CDR3 DNA reads TGTGCCTGGAGTGTACCCGTCGGAACTAGTAGCAATCAGCCCCAGCATTTT.

The J gene is TRBJ2-3, the V gene TRBV3-1 (or the pseudogene TRBV3-2); D gene unclear. The V and J ends lost 0 bases and 0 bases respectively, with 10 bases between them. The germline V gene has CDR1 LGHDT and CDR2 YNNKEL (reference sequence). The CDR3 contains 16 residues. The CDR3 is CASSQESPTSTDTQYF. In DNA, the CDR3 is TGTGCCAGCAGCCAAGAGTCTCCCACTAGCACAGATACGCAGTATTTT.

The chain uses TRBV9 and TRBJ1-2; 8 nucleotides match TRBD1. This CDR3 has 13 residues. Germline assignment: CDR1 SGDLS and CDR2 YYNGEE. V gave up 4 bases and J gave up 7 bases; unmatched junction bases: 6. The CDR3 coding sequence is TGTGCCAGCAGCCAGGGGGCGCTTTCTGGCTACACCTTC. This translates into CASSQGALSGYTF.